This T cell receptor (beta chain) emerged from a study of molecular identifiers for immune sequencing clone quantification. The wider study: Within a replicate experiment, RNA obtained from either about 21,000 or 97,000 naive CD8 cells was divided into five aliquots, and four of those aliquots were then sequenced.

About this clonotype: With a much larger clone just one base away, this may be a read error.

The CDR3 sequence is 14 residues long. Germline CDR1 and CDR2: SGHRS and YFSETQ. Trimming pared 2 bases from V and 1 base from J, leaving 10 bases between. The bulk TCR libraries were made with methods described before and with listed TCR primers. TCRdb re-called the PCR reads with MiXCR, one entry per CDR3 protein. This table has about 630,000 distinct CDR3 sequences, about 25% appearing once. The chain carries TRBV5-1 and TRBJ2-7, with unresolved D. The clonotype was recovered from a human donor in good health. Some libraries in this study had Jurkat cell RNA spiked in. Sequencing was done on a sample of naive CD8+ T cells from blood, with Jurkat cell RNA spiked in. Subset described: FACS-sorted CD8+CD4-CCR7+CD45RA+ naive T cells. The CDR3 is CASSFPPGSYEQYF. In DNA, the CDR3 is TGCGCCAGCAGCTTTCCTCCAGGTTCCTACGAGCAGTACTTC. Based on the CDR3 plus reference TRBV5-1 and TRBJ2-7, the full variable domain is KAGVTQTPRYLIKTRGQQVTLSCSPISGHRSVSWYQQTPGQGLQFLFEYFSETQRNKGNFPGRFSGRQFSNSRSEMNVSTLELGDSALYLCASSFPPGSYEQYFGPGTRLTVT.